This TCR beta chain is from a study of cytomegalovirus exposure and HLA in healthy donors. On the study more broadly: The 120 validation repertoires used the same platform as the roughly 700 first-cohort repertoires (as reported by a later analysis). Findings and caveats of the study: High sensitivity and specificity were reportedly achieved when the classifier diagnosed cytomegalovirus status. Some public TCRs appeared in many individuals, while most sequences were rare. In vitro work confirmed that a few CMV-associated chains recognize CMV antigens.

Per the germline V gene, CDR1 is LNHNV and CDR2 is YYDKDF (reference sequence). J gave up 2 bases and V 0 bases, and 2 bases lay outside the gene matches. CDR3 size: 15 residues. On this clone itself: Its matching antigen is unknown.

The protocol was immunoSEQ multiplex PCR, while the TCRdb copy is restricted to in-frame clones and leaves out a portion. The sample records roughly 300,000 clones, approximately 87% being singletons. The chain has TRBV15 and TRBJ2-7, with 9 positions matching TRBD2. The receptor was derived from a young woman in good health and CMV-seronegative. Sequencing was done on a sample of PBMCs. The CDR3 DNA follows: TGTGCCACCAGCAGAGAATCTAGCGGGGCCTACGAGCAGTACTTC. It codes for CATSRESSGAYEQYF. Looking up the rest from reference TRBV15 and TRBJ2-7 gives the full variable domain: DAMVIQNPRYQVTQFGKPVTLSCSQTLNHNVMYWYQQKSSQAPKLLFHYYDKDFNNEADTPDNFQSRRPNTSFCFLDIRSPGLGDTAMYLCATSRESSGAYEQYFGPGTRLTVT.